Listed here are 6 T cell receptor beta chains from one sample, sequenced in a study of T cells after yellow fever vaccination. Via MiXCR, TCRdb re-called the 5' RACE reads, giving one row per CDR3 protein. The repertoire holds about 350,000 distinct CDR3 sequences, with around 12% as singletons. Material: CD4+ T cells sorted from PBMCs, obtained 15 days after the yellow fever booster vaccination. The origin of the receptors is a man younger than 35 who received the YFV17D yellow fever vaccine.

The gene calls are TRBV3-1 and TRBJ2-5; no reliable D call. The V gene's germline CDR1 is LGHDT and CDR2 YNNKEL (reference sequence). Trimming took 1 base from V and 5 from J, leaving 14 bases between them. This CDR3 has 15 amino acids. The CDR3 nucleotides are TGTGCCAGCAGCCAAGGAACGCGGCCGAGGGAGACCCAGTACTTC. Encoded protein: CASSQGTRPRETQYF.

The sample holds a few counts of this clonotype. The chain couples TRBV30 to TRBJ2-1; no definite D call. Trimming left V 5 bases short and J 0 bases short, with 17 bases between. This CDR3 is built from 16 residues. Per germline, CDR1 GTSNPN and CDR2 SVGIG (reference sequence). This CDR3 is CAWSPSWRSSYNEQFF. The DNA for the CDR3 is TGTGCCTGGTCCCCAAGTTGGCGGAGCTCCTACAATGAGCAGTTCTTC.

With respect to this clonotype: Its ends do not fully match the called genes, so a read error is possible. V is TRBV7-3 and J is TRBJ1-5; possibly TRBD1 for D (5 bases). The CDR3 runs 13 residues. Germline CDR1 and CDR2: SGHTA and FQGTGA. In DNA form, the CDR3 reads TGTGCCAGCAGCTTGGGGCATAATCAGCCCCAGCAATTT. It translates to CASSLGHNQPQQF.

V is TRBV7-2 and J is TRBJ1-1, with TRBD1 as a possible D gene (5 bases). V lost 2 bases and J 4 bases, leaving 17 bases between the germline ends. Germline-derived CDR1 and CDR2 are SGHTA and FQGNSA. This CDR3 comprises 16 residues. CDR3 amino acids: CASSLSGAGWSTEAFF. The DNA for the CDR3 is TGTGCCAGCAGCTTAAGTGGGGCAGGCTGGAGCACTGAAGCTTTCTTT.

The sample holds a few counts of this clonotype. The rearrangement joins TRBV3-1 to TRBJ1-5; D remains unclear. V lost 1 base, J lost 5 bases, and 9 bases lay in between. This CDR3 spans 14 amino acids. Germline V gives CDR1 LGHDT, CDR2 YNNKEL (reference sequence). DNA for the CDR3: TGTGCCAGCAGCCAAGTCCAGGCGGATCAGCCCCAGCATTTT. Translation: CASSQVQADQPQHF.

This clonotype occurred a few times. The gene calls are TRBV4-3 and TRBJ2-6, with a possible D match to TRBD2 (5 bases). This CDR3 is built from 16 residues. From germline, CDR1 is LGHNA and CDR2 YSLEER. V lost 1 base and J 2 bases, leaving 9 bases between the germline ends. CDR3 in amino acids: CASSQGPGAGANVLTF. DNA for the CDR3: TGCGCCAGCAGCCAAGGCCCCGGGGCTGGGGCCAACGTCCTGACTTTC.